What follows are 7 T cell receptor beta chains derived from one specimen sequenced in a study of cytotoxic CD8 clonotypes in ibrutinib-treated CLL. This table comes from immunoSEQ multiplex PCR, and its TCRdb copy is limited to in-frame clones, with some not included. The repertoire holds 250,000 to 350,000 clones, with roughly four fifths as singletons. Here the sequenced sample was PBMCs, taken at disease progression, from a patient treated with ibrutinib. The receptors here all came from a human donor with chronic lymphocytic leukemia.

CDR3 region: CASSEFFSYNEQFF. CDR3 nucleotide sequence: TGTGCCAGCAGTGAATTTTTCTCCTACAATGAGCAGTTCTTC. The chain links TRBV2 to TRBJ2-1, with D unresolved. This CDR3 region has 14 residues. Trimming left V 2 bases short and J 0 bases short, with 5 bases between. Germline V gene lookup returns CDR1 SNHLY and CDR2 FYNNEI.

The V call is TRBV2, the J call TRBJ2-2; perhaps TRBD2 as D (6 bases). The CDR3 covers 14 residues. V was shortened by 4 bases and J by 3 bases, with 9 bases between the two germline ends. Germline assignment: CDR1 SNHLY and CDR2 FYNNEI. The CDR3 sequence is CASSVGRYTGELFF. The CDR3 DNA is TGTGCCAGCAGTGTAGGGAGGTACACCGGGGAGCTGTTTTTT.

V is TRBV14 and J is TRBJ2-5, with D hard to call. Germline V gene lookup returns CDR1 SGHDN and CDR2 FVKESK. The CDR3 is made up of 16 amino acids. V was trimmed by 4 bases and J by 5 bases, leaving 20 bases between them. CDR3 nucleotide sequence: TGTGCCAGCAGCCCCCAGGCTTACTCCGGACGGGAGACCCAGTACTTC. Its protein product is CASSPQAYSGRETQYF.

V and J are TRBV9 and TRBJ2-1; TRBD2 agrees at 8 bases. The germline V gene encodes CDR1 SGDLS and CDR2 YYNGEE. The CDR3 spans 15 residues. Losses at the gene ends were 5 bases for V and 2 bases for J; bases not matched to a gene: 6. Written as DNA, the CDR3 is TGTGCCAGCAGTCCCACTAGCGGACCCTACAATGAGCAGTTCTTC. Encoded protein: CASSPTSGPYNEQFF.

The chain couples TRBV5-1 to TRBJ2-1; 7 bases line up with TRBD1. This CDR3 is built from 11 residues. In germline, CDR1 is SGHRS, CDR2 YFSETQ. Trimming at V came to 4 bases and at J to 9 bases, leaving 1 base not matched to a gene. The CDR3 nucleotides read TGCGCCAGCAGCCGGACAGGTGAGCAGTTCTTC. The encoded protein is CASSRTGEQFF.

This chain uses TRBV18 with TRBJ2-1; D might be TRBD1 (6 bases). Trimming stripped 3 bases from V and 8 bases from J, with 23 bases between. Germline V gives CDR1 KGHSH, CDR2 LQKENI. This CDR3 has 17 amino acids. The CDR3 is CASSPSIRTESWDEQFF. The CDR3 DNA is TGTGCCAGCTCACCCTCCATCAGGACAGAGAGTTGGGATGAGCAGTTCTTC.

This clone was recorded a few times. The chain couples TRBV4-3 to TRBJ2-2; D gene unclear. Germline lookup yields CDR1 LGHNA and CDR2 YSLEER. The CDR3 totals 14 residues. Trimming removed 4 bases from V and 2 bases from J, with 8 bases in between. The CDR3 DNA sequence: TGCGCCAGCAGCCCAAGGGCTAACACCGGGGAGCTGTTTTTT. As protein: CASSPRANTGELFF.